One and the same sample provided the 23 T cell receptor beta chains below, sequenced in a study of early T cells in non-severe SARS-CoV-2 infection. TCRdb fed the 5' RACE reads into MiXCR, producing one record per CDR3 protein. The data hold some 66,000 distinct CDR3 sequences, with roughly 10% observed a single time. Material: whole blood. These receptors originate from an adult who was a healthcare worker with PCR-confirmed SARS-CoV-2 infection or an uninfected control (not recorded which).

The CDR3 DNA is TGTGCCAGTAATCGACTACCGGGAGGAGATACGCAGTATTTT. It encodes CASNRLPGGDTQYF. This chain uses TRBV19 with TRBJ2-3, with 7 nucleotides matching TRBD2. The CDR3 contains 14 residues. The V gene's germline CDR1 is LNHDA and CDR2 SQIVND (reference sequence). V lost 7 bases to trimming and J lost 5 bases; unmatched junction nucleotides: 9.

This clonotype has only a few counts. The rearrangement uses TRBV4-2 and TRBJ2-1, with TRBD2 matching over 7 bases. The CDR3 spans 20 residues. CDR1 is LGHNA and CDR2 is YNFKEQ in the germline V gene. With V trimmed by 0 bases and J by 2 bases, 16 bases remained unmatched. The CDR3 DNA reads TGTGCCAGCAGCCAAGACAGGGCCTCTAGCGGCCTGGGGACCTACAATGAGCAGTTCTTC. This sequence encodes CASSQDRASSGLGTYNEQFF.

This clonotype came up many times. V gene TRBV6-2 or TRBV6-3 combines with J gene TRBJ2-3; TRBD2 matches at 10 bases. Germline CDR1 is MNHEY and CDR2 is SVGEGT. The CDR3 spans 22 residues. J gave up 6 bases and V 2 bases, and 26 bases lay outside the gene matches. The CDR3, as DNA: TGTGCCAGCAGTTACCCAGGGGGAAAACAGCTAGCGGGAGCAAATTCGATTGATACGCAGTATTTT. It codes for CASSYPGGKQLAGANSIDTQYF.

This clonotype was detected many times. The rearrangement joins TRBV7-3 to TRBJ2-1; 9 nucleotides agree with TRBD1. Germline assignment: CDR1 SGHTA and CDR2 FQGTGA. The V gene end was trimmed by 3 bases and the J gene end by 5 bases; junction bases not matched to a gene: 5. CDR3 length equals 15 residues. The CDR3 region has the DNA TGTGCCAGCAGCTTGGAACAGGGGGCGCACAATGAGCAGTTCTTC. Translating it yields CASSLEQGAHNEQFF. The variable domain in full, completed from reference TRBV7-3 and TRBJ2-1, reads GAGVSQTPSNKVTEKGKYVELRCDPISGHTALYWYRQSLGQGPEFLIYFQGTGAADDSGLPNDRFFAVRPEGSVSTLKIQRTERGDSAVYLCASSLEQGAHNEQFFGPGTRLTVL.

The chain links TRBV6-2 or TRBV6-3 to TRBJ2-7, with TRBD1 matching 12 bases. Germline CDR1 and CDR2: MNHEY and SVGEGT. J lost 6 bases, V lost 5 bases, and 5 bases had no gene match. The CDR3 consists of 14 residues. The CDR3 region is CASSTGTGGGEQYF. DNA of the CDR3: TGTGCCAGCAGTACCGGGACAGGGGGCGGCGAGCAGTACTTC.

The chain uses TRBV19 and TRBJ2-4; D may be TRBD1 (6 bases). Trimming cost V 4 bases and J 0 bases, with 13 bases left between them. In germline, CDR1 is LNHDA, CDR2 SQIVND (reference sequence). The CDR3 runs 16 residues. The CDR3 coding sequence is TGTGCCAGTAGTACGCGGACAGAGTTAGCCAAAAACATTCAGTACTTC. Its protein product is CASSTRTELAKNIQYF.

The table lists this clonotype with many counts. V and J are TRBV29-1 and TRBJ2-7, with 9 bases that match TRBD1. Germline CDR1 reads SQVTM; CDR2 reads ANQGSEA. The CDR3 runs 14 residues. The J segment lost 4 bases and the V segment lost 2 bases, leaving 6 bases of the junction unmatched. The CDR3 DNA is TGCAGCGTTGAAAGGACAGGGGAGGGGTACGAGCAGTACTTC. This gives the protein CSVERTGEGYEQYF.

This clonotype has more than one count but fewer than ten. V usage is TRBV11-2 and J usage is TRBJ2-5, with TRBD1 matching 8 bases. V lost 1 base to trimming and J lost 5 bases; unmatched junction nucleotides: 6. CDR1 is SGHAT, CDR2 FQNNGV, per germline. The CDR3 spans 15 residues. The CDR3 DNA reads TGTGCCAGCAGCTTAGGGCAGGGGGCAGGGGAGACCCAGTACTTC. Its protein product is CASSLGQGAGETQYF. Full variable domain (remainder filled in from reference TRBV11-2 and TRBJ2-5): EAGVAQSPRYKIIEKRQSVAFWCNPISGHATLYWYQQILGQGPKLLIQFQNNGVVDDSQLPKDRFSAERLKGVDSTLKIQPAKLEDSAVYLCASSLGQGAGETQYFGPGTRLLVL.

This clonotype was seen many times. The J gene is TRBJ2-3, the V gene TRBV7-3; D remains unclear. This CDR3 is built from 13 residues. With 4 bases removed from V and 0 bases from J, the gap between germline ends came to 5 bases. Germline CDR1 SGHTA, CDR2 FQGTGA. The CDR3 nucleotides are TGTGCCAGCAGCTCTGCTAGCACAGATACGCAGTATTTT. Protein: CASSSASTDTQYF.

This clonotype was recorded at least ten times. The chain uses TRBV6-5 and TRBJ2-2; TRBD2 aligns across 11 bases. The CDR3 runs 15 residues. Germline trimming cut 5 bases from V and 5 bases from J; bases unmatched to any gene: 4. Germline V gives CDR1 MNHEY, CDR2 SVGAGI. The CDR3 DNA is TGTGCCAGCAGTAATAGCGGGAGGGGGACCGGGGAGCTGTTTTTT. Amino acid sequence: CASSNSGRGTGELFF.

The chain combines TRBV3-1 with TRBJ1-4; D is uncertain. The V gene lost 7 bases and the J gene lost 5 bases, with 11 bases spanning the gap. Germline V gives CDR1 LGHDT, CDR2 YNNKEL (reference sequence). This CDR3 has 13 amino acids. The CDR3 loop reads CASTGRVNEKLFF. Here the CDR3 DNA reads TGTGCCAGCACCGGCCGTGTAAATGAAAAACTGTTTTTT.

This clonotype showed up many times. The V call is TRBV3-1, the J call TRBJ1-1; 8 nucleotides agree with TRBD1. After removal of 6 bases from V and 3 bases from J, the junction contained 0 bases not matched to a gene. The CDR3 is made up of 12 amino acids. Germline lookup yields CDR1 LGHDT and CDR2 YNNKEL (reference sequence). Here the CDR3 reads CASRDRDTEAFF. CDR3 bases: TGTGCCAGCAGGGACAGGGACACTGAAGCTTTCTTT.

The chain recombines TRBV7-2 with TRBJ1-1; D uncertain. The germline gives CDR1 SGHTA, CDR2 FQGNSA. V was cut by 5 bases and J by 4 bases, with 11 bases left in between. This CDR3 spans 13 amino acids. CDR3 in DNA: TGTGCCAGCAGCGTAGAAGACGGCACTGAAGCTTTCTTT. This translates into CASSVEDGTEAFF.

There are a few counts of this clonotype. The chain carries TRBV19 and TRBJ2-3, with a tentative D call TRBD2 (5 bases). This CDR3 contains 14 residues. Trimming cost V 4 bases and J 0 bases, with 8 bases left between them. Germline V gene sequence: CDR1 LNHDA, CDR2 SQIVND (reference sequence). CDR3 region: CASSTTGSTDTQYF. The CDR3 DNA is TGTGCCAGTAGTACGACGGGAAGCACAGATACGCAGTATTTT.

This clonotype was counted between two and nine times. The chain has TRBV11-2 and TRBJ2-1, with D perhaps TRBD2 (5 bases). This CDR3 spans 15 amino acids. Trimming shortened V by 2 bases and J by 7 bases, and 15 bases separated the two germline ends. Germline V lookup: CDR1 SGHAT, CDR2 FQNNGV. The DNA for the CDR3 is TGTGCCAGCAGCTTACGATGGGGAGCTGGGAATGAGCAGTTCTTC. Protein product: CASSLRWGAGNEQFF. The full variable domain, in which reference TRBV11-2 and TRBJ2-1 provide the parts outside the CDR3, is EAGVAQSPRYKIIEKRQSVAFWCNPISGHATLYWYQQILGQGPKLLIQFQNNGVVDDSQLPKDRFSAERLKGVDSTLKIQPAKLEDSAVYLCASSLRWGAGNEQFFGPGTRLTVL.

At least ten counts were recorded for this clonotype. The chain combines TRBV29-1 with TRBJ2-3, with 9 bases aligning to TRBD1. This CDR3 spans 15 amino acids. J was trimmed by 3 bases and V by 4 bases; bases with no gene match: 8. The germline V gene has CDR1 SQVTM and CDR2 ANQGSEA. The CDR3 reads CSVGSPTGGTDTQYF. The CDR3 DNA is TGCAGCGTTGGGTCCCCGACAGGGGGAACAGATACGCAGTATTTT.

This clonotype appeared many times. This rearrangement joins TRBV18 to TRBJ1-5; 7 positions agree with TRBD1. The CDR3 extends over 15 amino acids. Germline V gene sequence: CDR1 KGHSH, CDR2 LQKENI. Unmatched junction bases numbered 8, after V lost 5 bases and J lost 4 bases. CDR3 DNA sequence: TGTGCCAGCTCAGAATACAGGGGCCAAAATCAGCCCCAGCATTTT. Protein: CASSEYRGQNQPQHF.

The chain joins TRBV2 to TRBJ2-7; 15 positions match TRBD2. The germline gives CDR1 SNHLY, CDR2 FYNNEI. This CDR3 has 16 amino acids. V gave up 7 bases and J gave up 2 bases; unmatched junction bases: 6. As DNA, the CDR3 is TGTGCCAGCAAAGGGACTAGCGGGAGGACGACCTACGAGCAGTACTTC. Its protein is CASKGTSGRTTYEQYF.

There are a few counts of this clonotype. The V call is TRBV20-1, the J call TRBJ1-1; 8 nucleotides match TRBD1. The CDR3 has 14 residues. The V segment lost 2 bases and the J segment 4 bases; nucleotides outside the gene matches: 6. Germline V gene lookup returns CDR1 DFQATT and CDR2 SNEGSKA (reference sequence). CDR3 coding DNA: TGCAGTGCTAGAAAACAGGGGGGGAGCACTGAAGCTTTCTTT. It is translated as CSARKQGGSTEAFF.

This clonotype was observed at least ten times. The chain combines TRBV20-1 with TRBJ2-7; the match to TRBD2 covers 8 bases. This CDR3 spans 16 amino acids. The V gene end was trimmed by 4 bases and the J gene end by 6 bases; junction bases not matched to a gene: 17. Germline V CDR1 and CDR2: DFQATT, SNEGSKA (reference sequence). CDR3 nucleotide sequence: TGCAGTGCTATCCGACTGCGGGGGGACCCCACCCTCGAGCAGTACTTC. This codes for CSAIRLRGDPTLEQYF.

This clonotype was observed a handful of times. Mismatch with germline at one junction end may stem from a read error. As DNA, the CDR3 is TGTGCCAGCAGATTGGGAGTACCTGGGGCCAACGTCCTGACTTTC. It encodes CASRLGVPGANVLTF. The J gene is TRBJ2-6, the V gene TRBV5-4, with a possible D match to TRBD2 (5 bases). The CDR3 has 15 residues. Germline CDR1 and CDR2: SGHNT and YYREEE (reference sequence).

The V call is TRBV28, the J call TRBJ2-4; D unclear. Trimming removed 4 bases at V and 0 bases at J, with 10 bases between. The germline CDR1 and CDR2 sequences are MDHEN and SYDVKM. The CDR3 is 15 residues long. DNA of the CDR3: TGTGCCAGCAGTTCAGACCTCGAAGCCAAAAACATTCAGTACTTC. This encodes CASSSDLEAKNIQYF.

The CDR3 protein is CASSPNIQSTDTQYF. The CDR3 DNA follows: TGTGCCAGCAGCCCCAATATCCAAAGCACAGATACGCAGTATTTT. J is TRBJ2-3 and V is TRBV11-2; D unresolved. CDR1 and CDR2 (germline): SGHAT, FQNNGV. The CDR3 totals 15 residues. The ends were cut back, 5 bases at V and 0 bases at J, with 12 bases in the middle. Variable domain in full (rest from reference TRBV11-2 and TRBJ2-3): EAGVAQSPRYKIIEKRQSVAFWCNPISGHATLYWYQQILGQGPKLLIQFQNNGVVDDSQLPKDRFSAERLKGVDSTLKIQPAKLEDSAVYLCASSPNIQSTDTQYFGPGTRLTVL.